Shown below are 21 T cell receptor beta chains from a single sample sequenced in a study of T cells in localized non-small cell lung cancer. The protocol was immunoSEQ multiplex PCR, while the TCRdb copy is restricted to in-frame clones and leaves out a portion. Among 650 to 850 clones listed, 29% were seen once. The sample here was normal lung tissue next to the tumor, taken before any cancer treatment. These receptors all stem from a woman between 40 and 69 years old with stage I squamous cell lung carcinoma.

In this sample, this clone turned up a few times. The chain uses TRBV11-3 and TRBJ2-5; no clear D gene. The germline V gene encodes CDR1 SGHNT and CDR2 YENEEA. Trimming took off 2 bases at V and 1 base at J, with 8 bases between the two ends. The CDR3 runs to 14 residues. CDR3 protein: CASSLTESQETQYF. The CDR3 region has the DNA TGTGCCAGCAGCTTAACCGAGAGCCAAGAGACCCAGTACTTC.

This chain uses TRBV30 with TRBJ1-5; 7 bases agree with TRBD1. V lost 2 bases and J lost 4; bases outside the gene matches: 2. This CDR3 is 13 amino acids long. The germline gives CDR1 GTSNPN, CDR2 SVGIG (reference sequence). This CDR3 reads CAWSIQGNQPQHF. In DNA form, the CDR3 reads TGTGCCTGGAGTATACAGGGGAATCAGCCCCAGCATTTT.

This chain joins TRBV6-8 and TRBJ2-3, with D possibly matching TRBD2 (7 bases). The V gene lost 7 bases and the J gene lost 2 bases, with 16 bases spanning the gap. The length of the CDR3 is 15 residues. CDR1 and CDR2 (germline): MNHGY, SAAAGT. CDR3 sequence reads: CASTEGEGDTDTQYF. CDR3 in DNA: TGTGCCAGCACCGAGGGGGAGGGGGACACAGATACGCAGTATTTT.

This clone was detected only a few times. This chain connects TRBV9 to TRBJ1-1; D is possibly TRBD1 (5 bases). V lost 0 bases, J lost 0 bases, and 18 bases lay in between. There are 18 residues in the CDR3. Germline values: CDR1 SGDLS, CDR2 YYNGEE. The CDR3 nucleotides are TGTGCCAGCAGCGTAGGAGCAGGACGGGTGGGGGTGAACACTGAAGCTTTCTTT. Amino acids: CASSVGAGRVGVNTEAFF.

V usage is TRBV19 and J usage is TRBJ2-2, with a possible D match to TRBD1 (6 bases). This CDR3 is built from 14 residues. V gave up 4 bases and J gave up 6 bases, with 12 bases separating them. The germline V gene encodes CDR1 LNHDA and CDR2 SQIVND (reference sequence). DNA for the CDR3: TGTGCCAGTAGTACCCCGAACAGGGCCGGGGAGCTGTTTTTT. This codes for CASSTPNRAGELFF.

This sequence joins TRBV14 and TRBJ2-7; 7 bases line up with TRBD1. Trimming took 3 bases from V and 8 from J; bases not matched to a gene: 10. The germline CDR1 and CDR2 sequences are SGHDN and FVKESK. The CDR3 has 14 amino acids. CDR3 nucleotides: TGTGCCAGCAGCCATCAACAGGGGAGTAATAAGCAGTACTTC. It codes for CASSHQQGSNKQYF.

This clone was picked up a small number of times. V usage is TRBV6-8 and J usage is TRBJ1-6, with a tentative D call TRBD1 (6 bases). Germline lookup yields CDR1 MNHGY and CDR2 SAAAGT. Deletions cut 4 bases from V and 11 bases from J, with 12 bases between. The CDR3 length is 13 residues. DNA for the CDR3: TGTGCCAGCAGTTCGGCACAGGGTACACCCCTCCACTTT. Protein sequence: CASSSAQGTPLHF.

The chain carries TRBV19 and TRBJ1-1; 8 bases align to TRBD1. With V trimmed by 5 bases and J by 1 base, 9 bases remained unmatched. This CDR3 comprises 16 residues. Germline CDR1 LNHDA, CDR2 SQIVND (reference sequence). This chain's CDR3 is CASSQNRGGKNTEAFF. CDR3 DNA: TGTGCCAGTAGTCAGAACAGGGGGGGCAAGAACACTGAAGCTTTCTTT. Full variable domain (rest looked up from reference TRBV19 and TRBJ1-1): DGGITQSPKYLFRKEGQNVTLSCEQNLNHDAMYWYRQDPGQGLRLIYYSQIVNDFQKGDIAEGYSVSREKKESFPLTVTSAQKNPTAFYLCASSQNRGGKNTEAFFGQGTRLTVV.

The rearrangement joins TRBV25-1 to TRBJ2-3; D is uncertain. CDR1 is MGHDK and CDR2 is SYGVNS in the germline V gene. Deletions cut 6 bases from V and 1 base from J, with 8 bases between. The CDR3 sequence is 13 residues long. The CDR3 DNA follows: TGTGCCAGCAGGGTCCAGGGCACAGATACGCAGTATTTT. Its protein is CASRVQGTDTQYF.

This chain connects TRBV10-2 to TRBJ2-1; 10 nucleotides match TRBD2. CDR1 is WSHSY and CDR2 is SAAADI in the germline V gene. The V and J ends lost 3 bases and 6 bases, in that order; junction bases with no gene match: 5. This CDR3 spans 15 amino acids. DNA for the CDR3: TGCGCCAGCAGTGAACGGACTAGCGGCCTCAATGAGCAGTTCTTC. Translating it yields CASSERTSGLNEQFF.

Within the sample, this clone is hyperexpanded. The V and J genes are TRBV25-1 and TRBJ1-2; D is ambiguous. CDR1 and CDR2 from the germline V gene are MGHDK and SYGVNS. The CDR3 sequence is 12 residues long. V lost 7 bases to trimming and J lost 6 bases, with 12 bases between them. The CDR3: CASTGKLNGYTF. In DNA, the CDR3 is TGTGCCAGCACGGGAAAACTCAATGGCTACACCTTC.

Within the sample, this clone is large. J is TRBJ2-1 and V is TRBV11-3, with 12 positions matching TRBD2. V lost 5 bases, J lost 0 bases, and 8 bases stayed unmatched. The CDR3 totals 18 residues. The V gene's germline CDR1 is SGHNT and CDR2 YENEEA. CDR3 coding DNA: TGTGCCAGCAGCGTGACTAGCGGGGGTTACCTCTCCTACAATGAGCAGTTCTTC. Its protein product is CASSVTSGGYLSYNEQFF. Full variable domain (remainder filled in from reference TRBV11-3 and TRBJ2-1): EAGVVQSPRYKIIEKKQPVAFWCNPISGHNTLYWYLQNLGQGPELLIRYENEEAVDDSQLPKDRFSAERLKGVDSTLKIQPAELGDSAVYLCASSVTSGGYLSYNEQFFGPGTRLTVL.

The chain couples TRBV9 to TRBJ2-1; 10 bases line up with TRBD2. This CDR3 is 15 amino acids long. With 3 bases clipped from V and 9 bases from J, the junction kept 9 bases outside the gene matches. Looked up from germline, CDR1 is SGDLS and CDR2 is YYNGEE. The CDR3 protein is CASSGGLAEGPEQFF. CDR3 coding DNA: TGTGCCAGCAGCGGCGGACTAGCGGAGGGGCCTGAGCAGTTCTTC.

The gene calls are TRBV6-8 and TRBJ1-5; D not resolved. The CDR3 totals 13 residues. Germline assignment: CDR1 MNHGY and CDR2 SAAAGT. V was shortened by 6 bases and J by 4 bases, with 10 bases between the two germline ends. The CDR3 DNA is TGTGCCAGCAGGCTACACGAAAATCAGCCCCAGCATTTT. Protein sequence: CASRLHENQPQHF.

This clone was seen more than once but under ten times. Some base could not be read or is ambiguous, and its residue is marked X. The chain links TRBV30 to TRBJ2-2; 8 nucleotides line up with TRBD2. Germline V CDR1 and CDR2: GTSNPN, SVGIG (reference sequence). The V and J ends lost 3 bases and 6 bases, in that order; junction bases with no gene match: 18. The CDR3 has 18 amino acids. The CDR3 nucleotides read TGTGCCTGGAGCGTCTTGACTMGCGGGGGGMGGCGGGCCGGGGAGCTGTTTTTT. Protein: CAWSVLTXGGXRAGELFF. Given in full, the CDR3 is CAWSVLTXGGRRAGELFF.

This chain links TRBV30 with TRBJ2-1, with TRBD2 identical over 11 bases. Trimming at V came to 4 bases and at J to 9 bases, leaving 5 bases not matched to a gene. Per the germline V gene, CDR1 is GTSNPN and CDR2 is SVGIG (reference sequence). The CDR3 extends over 13 amino acids. The CDR3 is CAWTQTSGGEQFF. CDR3 bases: TGTGCCTGGACCCAAACTAGCGGGGGTGAGCAGTTCTTC.

The sample holds a few counts of this clone. This chain uses TRBV6-8 with TRBJ2-1; either TRBD1 or TRBD2 may fit D (5 bases each). V was pared by 8 bases and J by 3 bases, with 11 bases between. This CDR3 contains 13 residues. Germline values: CDR1 MNHGY, CDR2 SAAAGT. The CDR3 protein is CASRGLLYNEQFF. The DNA for the CDR3 is TGTGCCAGCCGGGGCTTGCTCTACAATGAGCAGTTCTTC.

This clone has just a few counts. V gene TRBV9 combines with J gene TRBJ2-1; D unresolved. Trimming took 0 bases from V and 13 from J, leaving 14 bases between them. The CDR3 loop spans 13 amino acids. Germline loops: CDR1 SGDLS, CDR2 YYNGEE. The CDR3 spells CASSVALGGIQFF. The CDR3 bases are TGTGCCAGCAGCGTAGCCCTAGGCGGAATCCAGTTCTTC.

The chain recombines TRBV29-1 with TRBJ1-3; D remains unclear. Trimming left V 4 bases short and J 4 bases short, with 11 bases between. This CDR3 contains 13 residues. Germline-derived CDR1 and CDR2 are SQVTM and ANQGSEA. CDR3 nucleotides: TGCAGCGTTGCAGGTTTAGTAGGAAACACCATATATTTT. Encoded protein: CSVAGLVGNTIYF.

Only a few counts were recorded for this clone. The chain joins TRBV2 to TRBJ2-7; D possibly corresponds to TRBD1 (6 bases). The V gene lost 5 bases and the J gene lost 7 bases, with 12 bases spanning the gap. The CDR3 is made up of 12 amino acids. The germline V gene encodes CDR1 SNHLY and CDR2 FYNNEI. Here the CDR3 DNA reads TGTGCCAGCAGTTTGCAGGGGCAGGAGCAGTACTTC. Amino acid sequence: CASSLQGQEQYF.

The chain is built from TRBV28 and TRBJ2-3, with D possibly being TRBD2 (6 bases). This CDR3 contains 15 residues. Germline V lookup: CDR1 MDHEN, CDR2 SYDVKM. The ends were cut back, 6 bases at V and 1 base at J, with 14 bases in the middle. The CDR3 sequence: CASSPPGTRTDTQYF. The CDR3 DNA reads as TGTGCCAGCAGCCCTCCCGGGACTCGCACAGATACGCAGTATTTT.